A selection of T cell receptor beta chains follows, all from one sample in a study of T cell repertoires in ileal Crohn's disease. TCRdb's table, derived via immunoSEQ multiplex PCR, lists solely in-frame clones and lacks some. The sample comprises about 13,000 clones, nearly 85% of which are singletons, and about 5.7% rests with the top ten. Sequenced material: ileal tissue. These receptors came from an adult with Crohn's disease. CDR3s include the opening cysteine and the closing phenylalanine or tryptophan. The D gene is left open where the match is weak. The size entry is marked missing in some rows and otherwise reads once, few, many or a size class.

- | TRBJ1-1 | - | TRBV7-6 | TGTGCCAGCAGCTTAGATTTCGGAGCGAGTCAGATGAACACTGAAGCTTTCTTT | CASSLDFGASQMNTEAFF
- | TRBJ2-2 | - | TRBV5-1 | TGCGCCAGCAGCTTGGATGGGGGCGCGAACACCGGGGAGCTGTTTTTT | CASSLDGGANTGELFF
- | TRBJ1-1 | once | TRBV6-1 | TGTGCCAGCAAAATCGGGGGGAGGGACACTGAAGCTTTCTTT | CASKIGGRDTEAFF
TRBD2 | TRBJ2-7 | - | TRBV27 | TGTGCCAGCAGTTTGGGTCGGCTAGCGGGGGAAGAGCAGTACTTC | CASSLGRLAGEEQYF
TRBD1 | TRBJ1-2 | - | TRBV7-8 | TGTGCCAGCAGCTCCGGACCCCAGACAGGGCGTATTGGCTACACCTTC | CASSSGPQTGRIGYTF
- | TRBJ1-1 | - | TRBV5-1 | TGCGCCAGCAGCTTGTCGGCAGTTAGCTTGGGCACTGAAGCTTTCTTT | CASSLSAVSLGTEAFF
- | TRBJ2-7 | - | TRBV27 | TGTGCCAGCAGCGAAGACCCGAGAGGTATTCGTCCGTGGGAGCAGTACTTC | CASSEDPRGIRPWEQYF
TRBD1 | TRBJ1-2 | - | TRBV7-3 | TGTGCCAGCAGCCCGAAAGACAGGGGGGACTATGGCTACACCTTC | CASSPKDRGDYGYTF
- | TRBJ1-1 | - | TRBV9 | TGTGCCAGCAGCCAAACAGGGTTGAACACTGAAGCTTTCTTT | CASSQTGLNTEAFF
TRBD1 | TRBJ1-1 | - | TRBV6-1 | TGTGCCAGCAGCGTGGACAGGTCGAACACTGAAGCTTTCTTT | CASSVDRSNTEAFF
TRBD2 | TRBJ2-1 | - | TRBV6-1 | TGTGCCAGTCAGACTAGCGGGAGGCTCAATGAGCAGTTCTTC | CASQTSGRLNEQFF
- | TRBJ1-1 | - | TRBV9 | TGTGCCAGCAGCACCTCGCGGGAGGTAATTAATGAAGCTTTCTTT | CASSTSREVINEAFF
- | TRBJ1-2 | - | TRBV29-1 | TGCAGCGTTGATAGGGCTGCGGTCGGGGATAAGGTCGGAGCTTTAAACTATGGCTACACCTTC | CSVDRAAVGDKVGALNYGYTF
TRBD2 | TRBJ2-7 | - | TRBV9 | TGTGCCAGCAGCGTTAAAGCGGGAGGGCCCAGCGAGCAGTACTTC | CASSVKAGGPSEQYF
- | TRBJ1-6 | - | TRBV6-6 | TGTGCCAGCAGTTTTGACAGGCGAAATTCACCCCTCCACTTT | CASSFDRRNSPLHF
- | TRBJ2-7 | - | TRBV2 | TGTGCCTCTCTCCGGGAAACCTACGAGCAGTACTTC | CASLRETYEQYF
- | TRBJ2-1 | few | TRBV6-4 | TGTGCCAGCAGTGTTTCCGGGATGGGCGAGCAGTTCTTC | CASSVSGMGEQFF
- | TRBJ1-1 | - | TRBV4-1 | TGCGCCAGCAGCCAGGTGTTGGAGGCGAACACTGAAGCTTTCTTT | CASSQVLEANTEAFF
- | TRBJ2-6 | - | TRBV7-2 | TGTGCCAGCAGCTTAGACACATCAGGGGGGGCCAACGTCCTGACTTTC | CASSLDTSGGANVLTF
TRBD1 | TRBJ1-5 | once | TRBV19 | TGTGCCAGTAGTATTGGAGGGGGCTGGGGCAATCAGCCCCAGCATTTT | CASSIGGGWGNQPQHF
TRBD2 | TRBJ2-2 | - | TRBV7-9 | TGTGCCAGCAGGCGGGAGGGGAGCACCGGGGAGCTGTTTTTT | CASRREGSTGELFF
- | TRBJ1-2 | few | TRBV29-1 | TGCAGCGTTGAAGGAGTGCGCCGGACCTTC | CSVEGVRRTF
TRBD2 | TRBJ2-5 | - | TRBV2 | TGTGCCAGCAGTGAAGGGACCTCCAAGCGGGAAAAAGAGACCCAGTACTTC | CASSEGTSKREKETQYF
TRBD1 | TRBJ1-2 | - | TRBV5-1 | TGCGCCAGCAGCCTGATCCGGGACAGGATGGATGGCTACACCTTC | CASSLIRDRMDGYTF
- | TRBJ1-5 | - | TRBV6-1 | TGTGCCAGCAAACAGGGACATCAGCCCCAGCATTTT | CASKQGHQPQHF
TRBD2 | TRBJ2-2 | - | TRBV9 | TGTGCCAGCAGCATATTAGCGGGACCCGAGGGCGGGGAGCTGTTTTTT | CASSILAGPEGGELFF
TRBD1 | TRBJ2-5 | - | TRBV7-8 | TGTGCCAGCAGGGCGACAGGGGGGGAGACCCAGTACTTC | CASRATGGETQYF
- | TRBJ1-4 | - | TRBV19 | TGTGCCAGTAGTGGGGACTACCCTGAAAAACTGTTTTTT | CASSGDYPEKLFF
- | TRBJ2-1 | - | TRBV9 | TGTGCCAGCAGCGTAGCTTCGGCTAGTCGTTACAATGAGCAGTTCTTC | CASSVASASRYNEQFF
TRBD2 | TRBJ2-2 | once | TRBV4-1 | TGCGCCAGCAGCTCAGCGGGAGGCGGCACCGGGGAGCTGTTTTTT | CASSSAGGGTGELFF
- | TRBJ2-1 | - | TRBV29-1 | TGCAGCGTTGAGACCGGAGGCCGGGATGAGCAGTTCTTC | CSVETGGRDEQFF
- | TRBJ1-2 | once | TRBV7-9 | TGTGCCAGCAGCCCCCGGGGGAGGTGGGGGAAGACATATGGCTACACCTTC | CASSPRGRWGKTYGYTF
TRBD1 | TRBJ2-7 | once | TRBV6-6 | TGTGCCAGCAGAGGGGGGACAGGAGGGTTCTACGAGCAGTACTTC | CASRGGTGGFYEQYF
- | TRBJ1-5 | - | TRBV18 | TGTGCCAGCTCACCACCGGGCAGCAATCAGCCCCAGCATTTT | CASSPPGSNQPQHF
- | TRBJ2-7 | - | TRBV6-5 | TGTGCCAGCACGGGCGGGAAATCCTACGAGCAGTACTTC | CASTGGKSYEQYF
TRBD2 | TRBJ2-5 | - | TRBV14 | TGTGCCAGCAGCCAATGGGAGGGAGAGACCCAGTACTTC | CASSQWEGETQYF
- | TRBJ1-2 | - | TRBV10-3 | TGTGCCATCAGTGAAGGCGGATATAACTATGGCTACACCTTC | CAISEGGYNYGYTF
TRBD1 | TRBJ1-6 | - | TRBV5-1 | TGCGCCAGCAGCCCCTTGACAGGGGATTCACCCCTCCACTTT | CASSPLTGDSPLHF
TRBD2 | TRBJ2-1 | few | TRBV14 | TGTGCCAGCAGCCTAACTAGCGGGGCTTACAATGAGCAGTTCTTC | CASSLTSGAYNEQFF
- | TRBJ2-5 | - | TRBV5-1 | TGCGCCAGCAGCTTCACAGGGCATGAGGAGACCCAGTACTTC | CASSFTGHEETQYF
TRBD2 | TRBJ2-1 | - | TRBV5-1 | TGCGCCAGCAGCTTAATGACTAGCGGGAGATCCAATGAGCAGTTCTTC | CASSLMTSGRSNEQFF
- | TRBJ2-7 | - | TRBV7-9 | TGTGCCAGCAGCTTAGATCGGGGGGCCCACGAGCAGTACTTC | CASSLDRGAHEQYF
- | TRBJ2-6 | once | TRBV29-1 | TGCAGCGTTATGGGTCGAGGGCGGGCTTCTGGGGCCAACGTCCTGACTTTC | CSVMGRGRASGANVLTF
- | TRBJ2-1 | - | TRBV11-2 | TGTGCCAGCAGCCCGCAGGCGGGCCGGGGAAATGAGCAGTTCTTC | CASSPQAGRGNEQFF
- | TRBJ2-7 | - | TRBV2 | TGTGCCAGCAAATTGATGAGCTCCTACGAGCAGTACTTC | CASKLMSSYEQYF